This T cell receptor beta chain stems from a study of CD8 T cells in cerebrospinal fluid in Alzheimer's disease (dated by TCRdb to 2018 to 2020). The study in broad terms: The study used two single-cell methods, plate-based nested PCR sequencing and droplet-based sequencing, to evaluate clonal expansion of CSF T cells. This study tested whether clonally expanded T cells could be found in cerebrospinal fluid from healthy elderly individuals and from patients with neurodegenerative disease. The droplet-based CSF comparison of patients and controls included about nine healthy controls (about 11,000 cells) and about nine patients with MCI or Alzheimer's disease (more than 10,000 cells). A total of approximately 23 samples were covered by the CSF gene-expression analysis, in which Parkinson's disease patients were included. General findings and caveats noted by the study authors: The authors warned that finding EBV-specific TCRs in CSF does not prove a causal connection between EBV and Alzheimer's disease. In pooled data, a highly expanded clone (at least 3% of TCRs) was found in 1 of 10 healthy subjects versus most of the 6 Alzheimer's patients. The largest CSF clone made up a higher percentage of TCRs in patients with MCI or Alzheimer's disease than in controls. The EBV-specific clones were neither the most highly expanded clones nor enriched among patients. Only samples with detectable clones (11 healthy, 5 MCI, 5 AD, 6 PD) were included in the overall clonality comparison.

The germline V gene (reference sequence) supplies CDR1 DFQATT and CDR2 SNEGSKA. The CDR3, cysteine through phenylalanine, is 16 amino acids long. The DNA is not on file. This clonotype is large (0.1 to 1%) by frequency; its count is not recorded. The target of this receptor is not known. Patients with Parkinson's disease were included as a neurodegenerative disease comparison group, since earlier reports had described antigen-specific T cells in the blood of Parkinson's disease patients. Every participant was in good physical condition and had no acute infectious disease. Biomarkers including neurofilament, amyloid-beta and tau were used to confirm neurodegeneration in the patients. A live/dead marker was used to sort live CSF cells for droplet-based sequencing. CSF was obtained by lumbar puncture, and immune cells were pelleted by centrifugation at 300g. CSF samples were checked for red blood cells, and any sample contaminated with blood was excluded. CSF cells were cryopreserved by placing the cells in freezing medium, freezing the cells overnight at -80 degrees C, and then storing the cells in liquid nitrogen. CSF samples were stored for less than seven months before analysis.

Libraries were prepared through 10x single-cell sequencing. 10X Genomics single-cell V(D)J and 5' gene-expression libraries were used to profile CSF cells. An Illumina NextSeq550 was used to sequence CSF single-cell TCR libraries. The authors' analysis ran thus. After V(D)J reads were mapped to the vdj-GRCh38 alts ensemble 2.0.0 reference, the Cell Ranger vdj pipeline was used to analyse the reads. A clonotype was defined as a group of cell barcodes sharing the same set of productive CDR3 nucleotide sequences. To link clonality with transcriptional profiles, clonotype information was added to the Seurat v3.0 gene-expression metadata. CSF cells with more than 1,800 genes, more than 7,500 UMIs or more than 10% mitochondrial reads were excluded. To find TCRs with known antigen specificity, CDR3-beta sequences were matched against VDJdb. The network analysis of clone sharing was performed with the R package qgraph and was limited to TCRs that had complete alpha and beta chains. TCRdb reprocessed the raw reads; every CDR3 protein sequence is a single record, and DNA is not supplied. For this entry, the V and J calls and clone size follow TCRdb and not the study's own pipeline. The sample's records list a few hundred distinct CDR3 sequences. The ten largest clones add up to under 55% of the sample.

The sequence links TRBV20-1 to TRBJ2-3; the D call of TRBD2 rests on TCRdb alone, since no DNA is present to check it. This sequence originates from a human donor with Parkinson's disease. The specimen sequenced was cerebrospinal fluid. The CDR3: CSAATTVGGGTDTQYF.